This T cell receptor beta chain was sequenced in a study of T cell repertoires in ileal Crohn's disease. Study in general: At surgery, under 40% of patients smoked, with median disease duration approximately 8 years.

Trimming left V 3 bases short and J 0 bases short, with 9 bases between. The germline CDR1 and CDR2 sequences are SGHRS and YFSETQ. This CDR3 region has 15 residues. Produced via immunoSEQ multiplex PCR; TCRdb's table is partial and in-frame only. This repertoire shows approximately 29,000 clones, approximately 78% found once; its top ten account for roughly 5.4%. Whole-study results and caveats: High-frequency clones were more common in sorted CD8 than CD4 cells. Clonal expansions were more frequent in active smokers than non-smokers at surgery.

To note about this clone: Its cognate antigen is unknown.

This chain uses TRBV5-1 with TRBJ1-4; D ambiguous. This TCR was recovered from an adult with Crohn's disease. The sample was ileal tissue. The CDR3 loop is CASSWTGATNEKLFF. Here the CDR3 DNA reads TGCGCCAGCAGCTGGACGGGAGCAACTAATGAAAAACTGTTTTTT.